This T cell receptor beta chain was recovered during a study of cytomegalovirus exposure and HLA in healthy donors. Here immunoSEQ multiplex PCR was the method, and the copy in TCRdb shows in-frame clones only, minus some. Among about 240,000 clones, roughly 89% were seen once, and the ten largest hold 2.6%. In this sample, this clone turned up once. This CDR3 contains 14 residues. The V gene's germline CDR1 is MNHEY and CDR2 SMNVEV (reference sequence). V trimming: 5 bases; J trimming: 2 bases; junction bases outside the gene matches: 5. V gene TRBV27 combines with J gene TRBJ2-7, with TRBD1 matching 8 bases. This TCR came from a man aged 18 to 30 in good health and CMV-seronegative. Input material: PBMCs. The CDR3 nucleotides read TGTGCCAGCAGTCCTGCGGACAGGGCCTACGAGCAGTACTTC. This sequence encodes CASSPADRAYEQYF.